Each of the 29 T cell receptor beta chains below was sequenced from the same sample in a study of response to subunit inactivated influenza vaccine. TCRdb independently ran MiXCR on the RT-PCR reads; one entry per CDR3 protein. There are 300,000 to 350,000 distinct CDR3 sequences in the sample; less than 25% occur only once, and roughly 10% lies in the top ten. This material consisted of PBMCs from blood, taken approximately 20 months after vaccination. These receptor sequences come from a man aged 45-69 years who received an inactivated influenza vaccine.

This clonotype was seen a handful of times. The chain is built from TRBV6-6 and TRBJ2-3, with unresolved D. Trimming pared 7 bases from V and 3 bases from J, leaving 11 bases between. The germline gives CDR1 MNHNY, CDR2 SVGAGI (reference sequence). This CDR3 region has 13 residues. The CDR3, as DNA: TGTGCCAGCACCCACCGGTCGACAGATACGCAGTATTTT. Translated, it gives CASTHRSTDTQYF.

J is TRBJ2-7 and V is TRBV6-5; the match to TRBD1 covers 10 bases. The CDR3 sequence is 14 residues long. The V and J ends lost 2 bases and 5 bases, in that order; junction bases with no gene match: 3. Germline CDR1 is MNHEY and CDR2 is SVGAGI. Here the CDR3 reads CASSYGTGVNEQYF. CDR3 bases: TGTGCCAGCAGTTACGGGACAGGGGTCAACGAGCAGTACTTC.

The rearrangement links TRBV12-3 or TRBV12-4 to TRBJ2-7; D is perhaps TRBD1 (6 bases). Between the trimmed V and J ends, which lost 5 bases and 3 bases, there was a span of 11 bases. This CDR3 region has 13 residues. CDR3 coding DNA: TGTGCCAGCAGTAGACAGGCGGGCTACGAGCAGTACTTC. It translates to CASSRQAGYEQYF.

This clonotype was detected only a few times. The CDR3 here is CASSFIRSNQPQHF. CDR3 DNA: TGTGCCAGCAGCTTCATAAGGTCTAATCAGCCCCAGCATTTT. The chain has TRBV7-6 and TRBJ1-5; D gene ambiguous. Between the trimmed V and J ends, which lost 3 bases and 4 bases, there was a span of 10 bases. Germline V gene sequence: CDR1 SGHVS, CDR2 FNYEAQ. The CDR3 has 14 residues.

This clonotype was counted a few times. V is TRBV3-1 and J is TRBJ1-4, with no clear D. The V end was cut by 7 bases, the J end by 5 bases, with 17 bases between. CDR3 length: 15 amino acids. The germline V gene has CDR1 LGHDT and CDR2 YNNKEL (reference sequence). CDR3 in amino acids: CASTLLGRKNEKLFF. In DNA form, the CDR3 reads TGTGCCAGCACCCTTCTGGGTCGGAAGAATGAAAAACTGTTTTTT.

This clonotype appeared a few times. The CDR3 spells CASSYWTSGSTDTQYF. For the CDR3, the DNA is TGCGCCAGCAGCTACTGGACTAGCGGAAGCACAGATACGCAGTATTTT. The chain combines TRBV5-1 with TRBJ2-3; 10 bases fit TRBD2. Trimming took 3 bases from V and 0 from J; bases not matched to a gene: 4. CDR1 is SGHRS and CDR2 is YFSETQ in the germline V gene. The CDR3 has 16 residues.

DNA of the CDR3: TGTGCCAGCAGCCATATATGGACAGGGGAAGAGACCCAGTACTTC. It specifies CASSHIWTGEETQYF. This rearrangement joins TRBV4-2 to TRBJ2-5; 9 nucleotides match TRBD1. Trimming cost V 3 bases and J 3 bases; bases outside gene matches: 5. Germline V gene data show CDR1 as LGHNA and CDR2 as YNFKEQ. This CDR3 is built from 15 residues.

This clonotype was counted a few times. In nucleotides, the CDR3 is TGCGCCAGCAGCTTGGCACCGGGACAGGGAGGGACAGATACGCAGTATTTT. Its protein product is CASSLAPGQGGTDTQYF. This chain joins TRBV5-1 and TRBJ2-3; TRBD1 aligns across 9 bases. This CDR3 has 17 residues. The germline gives CDR1 SGHRS, CDR2 YFSETQ. After removal of 0 bases from V and 3 bases from J, the junction contained 8 bases not matched to a gene.

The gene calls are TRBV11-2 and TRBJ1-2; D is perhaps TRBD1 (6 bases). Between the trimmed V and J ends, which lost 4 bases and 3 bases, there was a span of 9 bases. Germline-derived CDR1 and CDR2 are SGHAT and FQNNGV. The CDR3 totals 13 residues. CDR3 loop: CASSSSGDYGYTF. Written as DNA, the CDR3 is TGTGCCAGCAGCTCATCAGGGGACTATGGCTACACCTTC.

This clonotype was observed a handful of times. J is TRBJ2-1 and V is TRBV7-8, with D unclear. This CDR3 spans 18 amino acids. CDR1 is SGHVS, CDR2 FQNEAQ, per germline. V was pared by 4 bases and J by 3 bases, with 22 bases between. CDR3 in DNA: TGTGCCAGCAGCTCTCCCCCCTGGAAAGCATTCCTCTACAATGAGCAGTTCTTC. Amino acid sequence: CASSSPPWKAFLYNEQFF.

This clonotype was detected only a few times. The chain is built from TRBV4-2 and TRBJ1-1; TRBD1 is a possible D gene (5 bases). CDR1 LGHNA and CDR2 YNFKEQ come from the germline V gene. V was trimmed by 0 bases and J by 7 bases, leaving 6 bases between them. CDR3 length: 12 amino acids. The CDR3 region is CASSQEGLEAFF. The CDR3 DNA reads TGTGCCAGCAGCCAAGAGGGACTTGAAGCTTTCTTT.

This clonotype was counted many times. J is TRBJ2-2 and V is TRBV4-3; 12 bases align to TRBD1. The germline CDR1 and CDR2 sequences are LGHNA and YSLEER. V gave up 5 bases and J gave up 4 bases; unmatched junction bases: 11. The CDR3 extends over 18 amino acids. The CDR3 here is CASSGAGDRGLGTGELFF. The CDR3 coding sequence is TGCGCCAGCAGCGGTGCCGGGGACAGGGGGCTCGGCACCGGGGAGCTGTTTTTT.

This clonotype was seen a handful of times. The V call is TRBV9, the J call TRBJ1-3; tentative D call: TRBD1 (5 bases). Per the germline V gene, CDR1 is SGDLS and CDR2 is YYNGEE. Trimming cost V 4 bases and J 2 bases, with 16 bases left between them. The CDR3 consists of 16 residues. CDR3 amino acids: CASSLQGEFAGNTIYF. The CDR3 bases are TGTGCCAGCAGCCTACAAGGGGAGTTCGCTGGAAACACCATATATTTT. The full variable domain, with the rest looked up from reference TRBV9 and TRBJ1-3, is DSGVTQTPKHLITATGQRVTLRCSPRSGDLSVYWYQQSLDQGLQFLIQYYNGEERAKGNILERFSAQQFPDLHSELNLSSLELGDSALYFCASSLQGEFAGNTIYFGEGSWLTVV.

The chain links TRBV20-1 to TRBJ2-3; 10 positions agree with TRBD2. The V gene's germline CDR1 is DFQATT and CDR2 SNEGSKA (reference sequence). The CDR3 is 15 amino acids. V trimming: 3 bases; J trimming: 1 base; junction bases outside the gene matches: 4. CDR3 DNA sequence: TGCAGTGCTAGCAGCGGGGGGGCCGGCACAGATACGCAGTATTTT. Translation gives CSASSGGAGTDTQYF.

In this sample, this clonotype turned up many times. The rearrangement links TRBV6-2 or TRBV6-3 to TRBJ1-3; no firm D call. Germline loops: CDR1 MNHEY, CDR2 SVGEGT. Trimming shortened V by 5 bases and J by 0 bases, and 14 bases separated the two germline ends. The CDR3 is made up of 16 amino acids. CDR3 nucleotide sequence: TGTGCCAGCAGTCCCCAACACCCGATCTCTGGAAACACCATATATTTT. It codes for CASSPQHPISGNTIYF.

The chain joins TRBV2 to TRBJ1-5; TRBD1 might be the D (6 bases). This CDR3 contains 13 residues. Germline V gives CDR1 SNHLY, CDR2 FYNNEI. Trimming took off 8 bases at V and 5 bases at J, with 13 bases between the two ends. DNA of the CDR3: TGTGCCAGCCACCGACAGGAAGATCAGCCCCAGCATTTT. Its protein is CASHRQEDQPQHF.

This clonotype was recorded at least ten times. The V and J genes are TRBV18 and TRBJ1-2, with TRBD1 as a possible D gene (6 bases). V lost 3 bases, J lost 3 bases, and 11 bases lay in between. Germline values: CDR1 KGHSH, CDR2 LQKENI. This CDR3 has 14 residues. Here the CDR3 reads CASSPGAKDYGYTF. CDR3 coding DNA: TGTGCCAGCTCACCGGGGGCGAAGGACTATGGCTACACCTTC.

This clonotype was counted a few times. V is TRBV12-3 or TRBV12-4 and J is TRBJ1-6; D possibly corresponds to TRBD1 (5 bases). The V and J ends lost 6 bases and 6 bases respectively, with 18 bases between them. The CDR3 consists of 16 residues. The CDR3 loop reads CASSIGDAYSNSPLHF. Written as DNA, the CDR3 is TGTGCCAGCAGCATCGGGGACGCATACAGTAATTCACCCCTCCACTTT.

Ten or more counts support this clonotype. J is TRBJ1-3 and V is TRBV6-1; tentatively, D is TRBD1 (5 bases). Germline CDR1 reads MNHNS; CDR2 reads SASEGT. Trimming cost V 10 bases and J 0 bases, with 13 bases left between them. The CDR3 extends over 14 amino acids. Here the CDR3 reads CATIQDYSGNTIYF. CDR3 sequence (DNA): TGTGCCACCATACAGGACTACTCTGGAAACACCATATATTTT.

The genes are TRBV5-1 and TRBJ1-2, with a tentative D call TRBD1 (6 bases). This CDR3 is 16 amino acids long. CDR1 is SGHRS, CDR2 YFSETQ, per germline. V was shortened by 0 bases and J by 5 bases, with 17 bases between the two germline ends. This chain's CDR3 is CASSLAFHPGAYGYTF. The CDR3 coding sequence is TGCGCCAGCAGCTTGGCTTTCCATCCGGGGGCATATGGCTACACCTTC.

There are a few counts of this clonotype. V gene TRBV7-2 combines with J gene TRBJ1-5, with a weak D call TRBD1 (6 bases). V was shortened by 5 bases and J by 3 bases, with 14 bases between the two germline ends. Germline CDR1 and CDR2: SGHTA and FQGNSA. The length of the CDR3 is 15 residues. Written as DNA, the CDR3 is TGTGCCAGCAGCATCCACACAGGGTACAATCAGCCCCAGCATTTT. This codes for CASSIHTGYNQPQHF.

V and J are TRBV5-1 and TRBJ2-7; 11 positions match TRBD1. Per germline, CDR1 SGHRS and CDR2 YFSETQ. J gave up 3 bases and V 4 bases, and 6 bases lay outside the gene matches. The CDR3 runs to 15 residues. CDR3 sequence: CASSPWTGGLYEQYF. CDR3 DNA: TGCGCCAGCAGCCCCTGGACAGGGGGCCTCTACGAGCAGTACTTC.

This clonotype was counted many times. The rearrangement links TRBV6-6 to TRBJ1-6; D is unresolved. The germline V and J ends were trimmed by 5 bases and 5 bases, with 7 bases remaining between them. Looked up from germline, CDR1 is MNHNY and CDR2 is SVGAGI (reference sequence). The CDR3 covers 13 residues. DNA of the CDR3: TGTGCCAGCAGTCCCCGTGATAATTCACCCCTCCACTTT. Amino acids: CASSPRDNSPLHF.

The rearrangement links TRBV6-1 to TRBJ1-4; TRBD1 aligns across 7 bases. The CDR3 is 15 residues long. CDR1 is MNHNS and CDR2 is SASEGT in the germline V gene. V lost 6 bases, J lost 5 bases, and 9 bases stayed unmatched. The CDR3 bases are TGTGCCAGCAGAGAAAACCGGGACAGCAATGAAAAACTGTTTTTT. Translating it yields CASRENRDSNEKLFF.

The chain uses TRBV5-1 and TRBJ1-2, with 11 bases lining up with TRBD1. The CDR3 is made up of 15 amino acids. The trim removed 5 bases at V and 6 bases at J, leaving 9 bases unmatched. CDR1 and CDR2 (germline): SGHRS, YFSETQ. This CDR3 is CASRTTPGQGDGYTF. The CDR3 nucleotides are TGCGCCAGCAGAACTACACCGGGACAGGGGGATGGCTACACCTTC.

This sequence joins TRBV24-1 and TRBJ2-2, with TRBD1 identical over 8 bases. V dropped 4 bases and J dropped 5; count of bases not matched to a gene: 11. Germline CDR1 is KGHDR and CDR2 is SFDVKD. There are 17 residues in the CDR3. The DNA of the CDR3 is TGTGCCACCAGTGACCAAGGACAGGGTGGAGGGACCGGGGAGCTGTTTTTT. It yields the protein CATSDQGQGGGTGELFF.

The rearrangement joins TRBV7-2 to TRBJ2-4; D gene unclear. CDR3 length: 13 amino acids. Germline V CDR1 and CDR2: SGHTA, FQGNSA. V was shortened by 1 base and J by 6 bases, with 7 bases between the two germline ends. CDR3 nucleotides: TGTGCCAGCAGCTTAGGGCAGATAAACATTCAGTACTTC. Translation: CASSLGQINIQYF.

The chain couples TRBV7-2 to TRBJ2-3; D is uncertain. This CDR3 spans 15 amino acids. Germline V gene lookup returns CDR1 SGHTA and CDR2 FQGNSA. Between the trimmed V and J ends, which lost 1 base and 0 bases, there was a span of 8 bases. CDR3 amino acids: CASSLVGYSTDTQYF. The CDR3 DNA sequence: TGTGCCAGCAGCTTAGTGGGGTATAGCACAGATACGCAGTATTTT.

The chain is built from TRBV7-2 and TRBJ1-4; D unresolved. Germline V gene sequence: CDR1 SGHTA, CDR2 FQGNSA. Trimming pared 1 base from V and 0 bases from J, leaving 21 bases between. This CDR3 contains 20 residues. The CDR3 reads CASSLGLPGDTDATNEKLFF. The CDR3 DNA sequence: TGTGCCAGCAGCTTAGGCTTGCCGGGAGATACGGACGCAACTAATGAAAAACTGTTTTTT.